The 30 T cell receptor beta chains reported below all come from one sample, sequenced in a study of cytomegalovirus exposure and HLA in healthy donors. Primers: 60 Vbeta forward and 13 Jbeta reverse. TCRdb's table, derived via immunoSEQ multiplex PCR, lists solely in-frame clones and lacks some. The data show about 110,000 clones, with under 70% seen just once and roughly 9% held by the top ten. Material for sequencing was PBMCs. The receptor source for this set is a young man in good health and CMV-seropositive.

The sample holds one count of this clone. V gene TRBV29-1 combines with J gene TRBJ2-1; 8 nucleotides match TRBD1. The germline V gene has CDR1 SQVTM and CDR2 ANQGSEA. The CDR3 length is 14 residues. The junction had 6 bases not matched to a gene; V was cut back by 6 bases and J by 2 bases. CDR3 sequence: CSVAGTGAYNEQFF. CDR3 coding DNA: TGCAGCGTGGCCGGGACAGGTGCCTACAATGAGCAGTTCTTC.

The gene calls are TRBV29-1 and TRBJ1-2; TRBD1 agrees at 7 bases. Per germline, CDR1 SQVTM and CDR2 ANQGSEA. Trimming at V came to 6 bases and at J to 5 bases, leaving 3 bases not matched to a gene. This CDR3 is 11 amino acids long. The chain's CDR3 is CSVRQGYGYTF. The CDR3 DNA follows: TGCAGCGTGAGACAGGGTTATGGCTACACCTTC.

The J gene is TRBJ2-3, the V gene TRBV7-2; 12 bases match TRBD2. Germline loops: CDR1 SGHTA, CDR2 FQGNSA. Trimming removed 4 bases from V and 2 bases from J; junction bases left unmatched: 4. CDR3 length: 16 amino acids. This CDR3 is CASSSTSGRPTDTQYF. CDR3 DNA sequence: TGTGCCAGCAGCTCGACTAGCGGGAGACCCACAGATACGCAGTATTTT.

CDR3 coding DNA: TGCGCCAGCAGCCAAGTTTGGGGCGAAAAACTGTTTTTT. Residues: CASSQVWGEKLFF. The gene calls are TRBV4-1 and TRBJ1-4; perhaps TRBD1 as D (5 bases). Deletions cut 1 base from V and 8 bases from J, with 8 bases between. The germline CDR1 and CDR2 sequences are MGHRA and YSYEKL. The CDR3 has 13 amino acids.

This clone was observed a handful of times. The chain couples TRBV9 to TRBJ2-1, with D maybe TRBD1 (5 bases). Per germline, CDR1 SGDLS and CDR2 YYNGEE. Deletions cut 4 bases from V and 4 bases from J, with 15 bases between. The CDR3 has 15 amino acids. The CDR3 DNA reads as TGTGCCAGCAGCATAGGGTTTGGGGCTTACAATGAGCAGTTCTTC. It translates to CASSIGFGAYNEQFF.

The chain carries TRBV18 and TRBJ1-3; weak D call: TRBD1 (6 bases). Deletions cut 6 bases from V and 3 bases from J, with 12 bases between. This CDR3 is built from 14 residues. From germline, CDR1 is KGHSH and CDR2 LQKENI. CDR3 DNA sequence: TGTGCCAGCTCCCAGGACAGACTTGGAAACACCATATATTTT. Its translation: CASSQDRLGNTIYF.

The sample holds one count of this clone. This rearrangement joins TRBV2 to TRBJ2-2; D perhaps matches TRBD2 (7 bases). CDR1 is SNHLY, CDR2 FYNNEI, per germline. V was shortened by 8 bases and J by 1 base, with 20 bases between the two germline ends. The CDR3 length is 17 residues. The DNA of the CDR3 is TGTGCCAGCGGAGAAGCAACGGGGGGCTTGAACACCGGGGAGCTGTTTTTT. Amino acid sequence: CASGEATGGLNTGELFF.

The CDR3 bases are TGCGCCAGCAGCCAAGATTATCGGGGAACTAGGTATGGCTACACCTTC. As protein: CASSQDYRGTRYGYTF. This rearrangement joins TRBV4-1 to TRBJ1-2; D unresolved. CDR3 length equals 16 residues. Germline V CDR1 and CDR2: MGHRA, YSYEKL. The germline V and J ends were trimmed by 0 bases and 5 bases, with 16 bases remaining between them.

The chain links TRBV10-1 to TRBJ2-7; 10 nucleotides agree with TRBD2. The CDR3 spans 15 residues. Germline lookup yields CDR1 WNHNN and CDR2 SYGVQD (reference sequence). The J segment lost 3 bases and the V segment lost 6 bases, leaving 8 bases of the junction unmatched. For the CDR3, the DNA is TGCGCCAGCAGCCGGAGTAGCGGGGGGTACTACGAGCAGTACTTC. Protein: CASSRSSGGYYEQYF.

The rearrangement joins TRBV28 to TRBJ1-1; possible D gene TRBD1, 5 bases. Between the trimmed V and J ends, which lost 5 bases and 5 bases, there was a span of 12 bases. The germline CDR1 and CDR2 sequences are MDHEN and SYDVKM. CDR3 length equals 13 residues. Here the CDR3 DNA reads TGTGCCAGCAGTGCCTACAGGACAACTGAAGCTTTCTTT. This codes for CASSAYRTTEAFF. The full variable domain, in which reference TRBV28 and TRBJ1-1 provide the parts outside the CDR3, is DVKVTQSSRYLVKRTGEKVFLECVQDMDHENMFWYRQDPGLGLRLIYFSYDVKMKEKGDIPEGYSVSREKKERFSLILESASTNQTSMYLCASSAYRTTEAFFGQGTRLTVV.

This chain connects TRBV6-5 to TRBJ1-2; a possible D gene is TRBD1 (6 bases). Between the trimmed V and J ends, which lost 8 bases and 0 bases, there was a span of 13 bases. Germline V gives CDR1 MNHEY, CDR2 SVGAGI. This CDR3 region has 14 residues. The chain's CDR3 is CASGREGANYGYTF. The DNA for the CDR3 is TGTGCCAGCGGGCGGGAGGGGGCTAACTATGGCTACACCTTC.

The V call is TRBV2, the J call TRBJ2-7; TRBD1 agrees at 7 bases. Germline assignment: CDR1 SNHLY and CDR2 FYNNEI. V lost 1 base, J lost 3 bases, and 3 bases stayed unmatched. This CDR3 comprises 14 residues. CDR3: CASSEVQGLYEQYF. The CDR3 DNA reads as TGTGCCAGCAGTGAAGTACAGGGGCTCTACGAGCAGTACTTC.

This clone has just one count. A read error may produce the germline difference seen at one junction end. The chain recombines TRBV10-1 with TRBJ2-6; 9 nucleotides match TRBD1. CDR3 size: 17 residues. Germline V gives CDR1 WNHNN, CDR2 SYGVQD (reference sequence). The CDR3 region has the DNA TGCGCCACCAAACCGGGACAGGGCTACTCTGGGGCCAACGGCCTGACTTTC. It specifies CATKPGQGYSGANGLTF.

The table lists this clone with a few counts. The chain combines TRBV29-1 with TRBJ2-7, with 8 bases that match TRBD1. This CDR3 is 13 amino acids long. J was trimmed by 0 bases and V by 7 bases; bases with no gene match: 5. The germline CDR1 and CDR2 sequences are SQVTM and ANQGSEA. This chain's CDR3 is CSARTGSSYEQYF. CDR3 DNA sequence: TGCAGCGCACGGACAGGGAGCTCCTACGAGCAGTACTTC.

There are a few counts of this clone. The chain uses TRBV30 and TRBJ1-2; TRBD1 aligns across 8 bases. Germline values: CDR1 GTSNPN, CDR2 SVGIG (reference sequence). The CDR3 has 11 amino acids. The V gene end was trimmed by 4 bases and the J gene end by 8 bases; junction bases not matched to a gene: 3. The CDR3 loop reads CAWTGGAGYTF. The CDR3, as DNA: TGTGCCTGGACAGGGGGCGCCGGCTACACCTTC. Looking up the rest from reference TRBV30 and TRBJ1-2 gives the full variable domain: SQTIHQWPATLVQPVGSPLSLECTVEGTSNPNLYWYRQAAGRGLQLLFYSVGIGQISSEVPQNLSASRPQDRQFILSSKKLLLSDSGFYLCAWTGGAGYTFGSGTRLTVV.

The chain couples TRBV7-6 to TRBJ2-1; no clear D. Trimming shortened V by 1 base and J by 2 bases, and 12 bases separated the two germline ends. Germline CDR1 and CDR2: SGHVS and FNYEAQ. This CDR3 region has 16 residues. The CDR3 here is CASSLGVRRTYNEQFF. CDR3 bases: TGTGCCAGCAGCTTAGGGGTAAGGCGGACCTACAATGAGCAGTTCTTC.

The J gene is TRBJ2-5, the V gene TRBV6-5, with a weak D call TRBD1 (5 bases). Trimming removed 6 bases at V and 1 base at J, with 12 bases between. The germline gives CDR1 MNHEY, CDR2 SVGAGI. This CDR3 is built from 14 residues. CDR3 sequence: CASSTTVIQETQYF. In nucleotides, the CDR3 is TGTGCCAGCAGCACGACAGTTATCCAAGAGACCCAGTACTTC.

The chain is built from TRBV25-1 and TRBJ2-5; maybe TRBD1 (6 bases). Trimming pared 4 bases from V and 2 bases from J, leaving 14 bases between. CDR3 length equals 15 residues. Germline V gene lookup returns CDR1 MGHDK and CDR2 SYGVNS. The CDR3 nucleotides are TGTGCCAGCAGTGCCTCCAGGGGAGCTCAAGAGACCCAGTACTTC. Translation gives CASSASRGAQETQYF.

This clone was seen a few times. The V and J genes are TRBV19 and TRBJ2-7; 8 bases agree with TRBD1. The germline CDR1 and CDR2 sequences are LNHDA and SQIVND (reference sequence). The CDR3 sequence is 17 residues long. The V segment lost 7 bases and the J segment 0 bases; nucleotides outside the gene matches: 14. CDR3 DNA: TGTGCCAGTATTAAGATCGCGGACAGGGCGAGCTCCTACGAGCAGTACGTC. Translating gives CASIKIADRASSYEQYV.

This clone has more than one count but fewer than ten. This chain links TRBV27 with TRBJ2-3, with D perhaps TRBD1 (5 bases). Germline values: CDR1 MNHEY, CDR2 SMNVEV (reference sequence). V lost 3 bases and J 4 bases, leaving 11 bases between the germline ends. The CDR3 length is 14 residues. The CDR3 sequence is CASSLAGRADTQYF. The DNA of the CDR3 is TGTGCCAGCAGTTTGGCAGGGCGAGCAGATACGCAGTATTTT.

Turning to this clone: The junction departs from germline at one end; a sequencing error may be responsible. The V and J genes are TRBV7-2 and TRBJ1-1; 9 bases are a match to TRBD1. Germline values: CDR1 SGHTA, CDR2 FQGNSA. The CDR3 sequence is 16 residues long. The CDR3, as DNA: TGTGCCAGCAGCTCACCCGACAGGGGGGAAATATTTCCGGCGATCTTT. Its translation: CASSSPDRGEIFPAIF.

The chain is built from TRBV7-2 and TRBJ2-5; 9 nucleotides agree with TRBD1. The CDR3 runs 14 residues. Germline lookup yields CDR1 SGHTA and CDR2 FQGNSA. The ends lost 5 bases at V and 5 bases at J; junction bases unmatched: 6. The CDR3 reads CASSPTGGRETQYF. CDR3 coding DNA: TGTGCCAGCAGCCCGACAGGGGGACGGGAGACCCAGTACTTC.

The chain's CDR3 is CASSLIGLAGEDNEQFF. In nucleotides, the CDR3 is TGCGCCAGCAGCTTGATAGGACTAGCGGGAGAGGACAATGAGCAGTTCTTC. The chain links TRBV5-1 to TRBJ2-1; 13 nucleotides agree with TRBD2. V lost 1 base to trimming and J lost 5 bases; unmatched junction nucleotides: 6. In germline, CDR1 is SGHRS, CDR2 YFSETQ. This CDR3 has 17 residues. Complete variable domain (other parts from reference TRBV5-1 and TRBJ2-1): KAGVTQTPRYLIKTRGQQVTLSCSPISGHRSVSWYQQTPGQGLQFLFEYFSETQRNKGNFPGRFSGRQFSNSRSEMNVSTLELGDSALYLCASSLIGLAGEDNEQFFGPGTRLTVL.

The rearrangement links TRBV29-1 to TRBJ2-2, with D perhaps TRBD1 (6 bases). Trimming took off 6 bases at V and 4 bases at J, with 12 bases between the two ends. The CDR3 has 13 residues. The germline V gene encodes CDR1 SQVTM and CDR2 ANQGSEA. CDR3 amino acids: CSVPGHLTGELFF. The CDR3 nucleotides are TGCAGCGTCCCGGGACACCTCACCGGGGAGCTGTTTTTT.

This clone showed up just a few times. The chain has TRBV27 and TRBJ2-7; perhaps TRBD1 as D (5 bases). Germline lookup yields CDR1 MNHEY and CDR2 SMNVEV (reference sequence). This CDR3 is 14 amino acids long. V lost 4 bases and J 0 bases, leaving 10 bases between the germline ends. DNA of the CDR3: TGTGCCAGCAGTTCGAGACAGTTCTCCTACGAGCAGTACGTC. It encodes CASSSRQFSYEQYV.

This sequence joins TRBV28 and TRBJ1-1; D is undetermined. Trimming cost V 5 bases and J 2 bases, with 12 bases left between them. The CDR3 contains 14 residues. CDR1 is MDHEN and CDR2 is SYDVKM in the germline V gene. This CDR3 is CASSPEGYNTEAFF. The DNA for the CDR3 is TGTGCCAGCAGTCCAGAGGGCTATAACACTGAAGCTTTCTTT.

The chain has TRBV11-1 and TRBJ1-1; weak D call: TRBD1 (5 bases). Germline V gene lookup returns CDR1 SGHAT and CDR2 FQDESV (reference sequence). Between the trimmed V and J ends, which lost 5 bases and 5 bases, there was a span of 12 bases. This CDR3 comprises 13 residues. Here the CDR3 DNA reads TGTGCCAGCAGCCAACGGCGGGGGACTGAAGCTTTCTTT. It codes for CASSQRRGTEAFF.

The CDR3 protein is CSVEVPGQPQHF. As DNA, the CDR3 is TGCAGCGTTGAAGTCCCGGGTCAGCCCCAGCATTTT. The chain couples TRBV29-1 to TRBJ1-5; D is undetermined. The ends were cut back, 1 base at V and 6 bases at J, with 7 bases in the middle. Germline V gene data show CDR1 as SQVTM and CDR2 as ANQGSEA. The CDR3 contains 12 residues.

The chain carries TRBV6-1 and TRBJ1-1, with TRBD1 matching over 7 bases. This CDR3 has 14 amino acids. CDR1 is MNHNS and CDR2 is SASEGT in the germline V gene. Losses at the gene ends were 4 bases for V and 1 base for J; bases not matched to a gene: 3. The CDR3 bases are TGTGCCAGCAGTGTCTCAGGGGGGAACACTGAAGCTTTCTTT. This gives the protein CASSVSGGNTEAFF.

The CDR3 reads CASRDWDKSLAFF. The CDR3 coding sequence is TGTGCCAGTAGGGATTGGGACAAATCTTTAGCTTTCTTT. V gene TRBV19 combines with J gene TRBJ1-1; possibly TRBD1 for D (6 bases). V gave up 6 bases and J gave up 10 bases, with 18 bases separating them. CDR3 length equals 13 residues. Germline CDR1 reads LNHDA; CDR2 reads SQIVND (reference sequence).